Presented here are 9 T cell receptor beta chains from one specimen sequenced in a study of T cell responses to AZD1222 COVID-19 vaccine. Only in-frame clones appear in the TCRdb table, and some are missing; sequencing was by immunoSEQ multiplex PCR. This sample carries about 140,000 clones, 80% to 95% of them seen once, and the ten largest clones take approximately 4%. The sample in question was peripheral blood, obtained 28 days after the second AZD1222 dose. Receptors originate from an adult who received the AZD1222 COVID-19 vaccine.

The chain uses TRBV6-5 and TRBJ1-3, with TRBD1 matching 8 bases. CDR3 length: 15 residues. Germline CDR1 reads MNHEY; CDR2 reads SVGAGI. The V segment lost 5 bases and the J segment 2 bases; nucleotides outside the gene matches: 5. In DNA form, the CDR3 reads TGTGCCAGCAGTAACCCGGACAGGGCTGGAAACACCATATATTTT. Translating it yields CASSNPDRAGNTIYF.

The chain combines TRBV6-2 or TRBV6-3 with TRBJ2-2; 9 bases are shared with TRBD1. V gave up 2 bases and J gave up 7 bases; unmatched junction bases: 8. CDR1 is MNHEY, CDR2 SVGEGT, per germline. This CDR3 comprises 16 residues. The CDR3 DNA reads TGTGCCAGCAGTTACAGCCGGACAGGGGTGGGCGGGGAGCTGTTTTTT. This sequence encodes CASSYSRTGVGGELFF.

The V call is TRBV13, the J call TRBJ2-1; TRBD2 is a possible D gene (6 bases). Trimming removed 4 bases from V and 8 bases from J, with 15 bases in between. Germline V lookup: CDR1 PRHDT, CDR2 FYEKMQ (reference sequence). This CDR3 region has 14 residues. CDR3 in amino acids: CASSSLTSWHEQFF. The CDR3 nucleotides read TGTGCCAGCAGCTCGTTGACTAGTTGGCATGAGCAGTTCTTC. Supplemented by reference TRBV13 and TRBJ2-1, the full variable domain reads AAGVIQSPRHLIKEKRETATLKCYPIPRHDTVYWYQQGPGQDPQFLISFYEKMQSDKGSIPDRFSAQQFSDYHSELNMSSLELGDSALYFCASSSLTSWHEQFFGPGTRLTVL.

The chain has TRBV6-1 and TRBJ1-5; D not certain. V lost 4 bases, J lost 1 base, and 23 bases lay in between. CDR1 is MNHNS and CDR2 is SASEGT in the germline V gene. This CDR3 contains 19 residues. The CDR3 DNA sequence: TGTGCCAGCAGTGTTCTCCTTTGGACGACGATGAGGAGCAATCAGCCCCAGCATTTT. The encoded protein is CASSVLLWTTMRSNQPQHF.

This rearrangement joins TRBV6-2 or TRBV6-3 to TRBJ2-6; 7 bases agree with TRBD1. The CDR3 runs 16 residues. V shed 2 bases and J 4 bases; nucleotides not matched to a gene: 5. Looked up from germline, CDR1 is MNHEY and CDR2 is SVGEGT. DNA for the CDR3: TGTGCCAGCAGTTACCTGAGGGGGCGCGGGGCCAACGTCCTGACTTTC. The encoded protein is CASSYLRGRGANVLTF.

The genes are TRBV11-2 and TRBJ2-7; 12 nucleotides match TRBD2. Per germline, CDR1 SGHAT and CDR2 FQNNGV. The V gene end was trimmed by 4 bases and the J gene end by 2 bases; junction bases not matched to a gene: 6. The CDR3 is 16 amino acids. CDR3 in DNA: TGTGCCAGCAGCTCTCCCCGACTAGCGGGGGCCTACGAGCAGTACTTC. Residues: CASSSPRLAGAYEQYF.

The J gene is TRBJ1-4, the V gene TRBV19; D not resolved. Germline-derived CDR1 and CDR2 are LNHDA and SQIVND (reference sequence). The germline V and J ends were trimmed by 5 bases and 5 bases, with 12 bases remaining between them. This CDR3 spans 14 amino acids. CDR3 protein: CASSAPEANEKLFF. The CDR3 coding sequence is TGTGCCAGTAGTGCTCCAGAAGCGAATGAAAAACTGTTTTTT.

The chain has TRBV4-1 and TRBJ1-5, with D possibly being TRBD1 (5 bases). CDR3 length: 16 amino acids. Germline V gene data show CDR1 as MGHRA and CDR2 as YSYEKL. Trimming shortened V by 4 bases and J by 0 bases, and 13 bases separated the two germline ends. CDR3 DNA: TGCGCCAGCAGCCCCCCCCTGACAGCTAGCAATCAGCCCCAGCATTTT. It codes for CASSPPLTASNQPQHF.

This chain uses TRBV9 with TRBJ2-1; 9 bases agree with TRBD2. CDR1 and CDR2 from the germline V gene are SGDLS and YYNGEE. J gave up 1 base and V 0 bases, and 5 bases lay outside the gene matches. This CDR3 has 17 amino acids. CDR3 nucleotides: TGTGCCAGCAGCGTAGGCGGTAGCGGGGGATCCTACAATGAGCAGTTCTTC. As protein: CASSVGGSGGSYNEQFF.